What follows are 23 T cell receptor beta chains derived from one specimen sequenced in a study of blood T cell repertoires in COVID-19. Sequencing used immunoSEQ multiplex PCR; TCRdb keeps in-frame clones, though not all of them. This sample yields around 220,000 clones, of which 80% to 90% are seen a single time; less than 11% belongs to the top ten. Sequenced sample: peripheral blood. These receptors were taken from a woman aged 80 or over with acute or convalescent COVID-19.

Written as DNA, the CDR3 is TGTGCCAGCAGTTACTCGATGCCTAGCGGGGGGTCAGATACGCAGTATTTT. Its protein is CASSYSMPSGGSDTQYF. The chain combines TRBV6-2 or TRBV6-3 with TRBJ2-3, with TRBD2 matching over 11 bases. The V gene's germline CDR1 is MNHEY and CDR2 SVGEGT. J was trimmed by 4 bases and V by 0 bases; bases with no gene match: 6. The CDR3 contains 17 residues.

This clone was counted a few times. The chain joins TRBV10-1 to TRBJ1-5; 8 bases fit TRBD1. The CDR3 covers 16 residues. V gave up 2 bases and J gave up 4 bases; unmatched junction bases: 7. In germline, CDR1 is WNHNN, CDR2 SYGVQD (reference sequence). Written as DNA, the CDR3 is TGCGCCAGCAGTGAGAGGGGGGGACAGGAGAATCAGCCCCAGCATTTT. The encoded protein is CASSERGGQENQPQHF.

V and J are TRBV6-2 or TRBV6-3 and TRBJ2-1; the match to TRBD1 covers 9 bases. This CDR3 is built from 15 residues. The germline CDR1 and CDR2 sequences are MNHEY and SVGEGT. V lost 5 bases to trimming and J lost 1 base; unmatched junction nucleotides: 3. The CDR3 DNA reads as TGTGCCAGCAGTCGACAGGGGGGGTCCTACAATGAGCAGTTCTTC. Its translation: CASSRQGGSYNEQFF.

The rearrangement uses TRBV7-9 and TRBJ1-5; unclear D gene. Per the germline V gene, CDR1 is SEHNR and CDR2 is FQNEAQ (reference sequence). CDR3 length: 14 amino acids. With 3 bases removed from V and 3 bases from J, the gap between germline ends came to 9 bases. The CDR3 reads CASSFGTDNQPQHF. The CDR3 DNA reads TGTGCCAGCAGCTTCGGTACCGACAATCAGCCCCAGCATTTT.

The chain combines TRBV18 with TRBJ2-7; D perhaps matches TRBD2 (5 bases). The germline V and J ends were trimmed by 2 bases and 3 bases, with 20 bases remaining between them. CDR1 and CDR2 from the germline V gene are KGHSH and LQKENI. The CDR3 loop spans 17 amino acids. Here the CDR3 DNA reads TGTGCCAGCTCACCAGAATGGGGAGCCCAATATCACTACGAGCAGTACTTC. As protein: CASSPEWGAQYHYEQYF.

This clone has a single count. The V gene is TRBV18, the J gene TRBJ1-1; the D is unclear. This CDR3 is 14 amino acids long. Trimming pared 4 bases from V and 0 bases from J, leaving 9 bases between. Germline CDR1 and CDR2: KGHSH and LQKENI. The CDR3, as DNA: TGTGCCAGCTCACTCGGGATCATGAACACTGAAGCTTTCTTT. Its protein product is CASSLGIMNTEAFF.

Of note for this clone: At one end, the junction sequence differs from germline, possibly due to a read error. This chain joins TRBV7-9 and TRBJ2-7; TRBD2 matches at 9 bases. Germline V gene sequence: CDR1 SEHNR, CDR2 FQNEAQ (reference sequence). The CDR3 loop spans 14 amino acids. The CDR3 DNA reads as TGTGCCAGCAGCGTAGCGGGAGTAACCTACGAGCAGTACTTC. This gives the protein CASSVAGVTYEQYF.

This clone has only a few counts. The rearrangement uses TRBV28 and TRBJ2-7; 8 bases align to TRBD2. V dropped 7 bases and J dropped 0; count of bases not matched to a gene: 5. From germline, CDR1 is MDHEN and CDR2 SYDVKM. The CDR3 totals 14 residues. The CDR3 coding sequence is TGTGCCAGCAAGGTAGCGGGGAACTCCTACGAGCAGTACTTC. Amino acid sequence: CASKVAGNSYEQYF.

The chain uses TRBV10-3 and TRBJ1-6; TRBD1 agrees at 8 bases. There are 15 residues in the CDR3. Germline V gene sequence: CDR1 ENHRY, CDR2 SYGVKD. The junction had 5 bases not matched to a gene; V was cut back by 2 bases and J by 8 bases. Written as DNA, the CDR3 is TGTGCCATCAGTGAGGACAGGGGCCAACATTCACCCCTCCACTTT. Translating it yields CAISEDRGQHSPLHF.

CDR3 region: CASSSQLAGAADTQYF. The CDR3 DNA is TGCGCCAGCAGCTCTCAACTAGCGGGAGCAGCAGATACGCAGTATTTT. The chain uses TRBV5-1 and TRBJ2-3, with 11 bases fitting TRBD2. CDR3 length equals 16 residues. Germline CDR1 reads SGHRS; CDR2 reads YFSETQ. Germline trimming cut 3 bases from V and 4 bases from J; bases unmatched to any gene: 7. Full variable domain (remainder filled in from reference TRBV5-1 and TRBJ2-3): KAGVTQTPRYLIKTRGQQVTLSCSPISGHRSVSWYQQTPGQGLQFLFEYFSETQRNKGNFPGRFSGRQFSNSRSEMNVSTLELGDSALYLCASSSQLAGAADTQYFGPGTRLTVL.

The chain recombines TRBV30 with TRBJ2-7; possibly TRBD2 for D (5 bases). CDR3 size: 14 residues. Germline CDR1 and CDR2: GTSNPN and SVGIG (reference sequence). Trimming cost V 0 bases and J 0 bases, with 9 bases left between them. The CDR3 DNA sequence: TGTGCCTGGAGTGTCGCGGGTAACTCCTACGAGCAGTACTTC. Protein sequence: CAWSVAGNSYEQYF. The full variable domain, completed using reference TRBV30 and TRBJ2-7, is SQTIHQWPATLVQPVGSPLSLECTVEGTSNPNLYWYRQAAGRGLQLLFYSVGIGQISSEVPQNLSASRPQDRQFILSSKKLLLSDSGFYLCAWSVAGNSYEQYFGPGTRLTVT.

A remark on this clone: Other nucleotide sequences in the sample specify the same CDR3. V and J are TRBV10-2 and TRBJ2-2; 9 bases line up with TRBD1. The CDR3 contains 16 residues. Germline lookup yields CDR1 WSHSY and CDR2 SAAADI. V gave up 0 bases and J gave up 5 bases; unmatched junction bases: 4. CDR3 sequence: CASSESEDRGTGELFF. CDR3 nucleotide sequence: TGCGCCAGCAGTGAGTCGGAGGACAGGGGAACCGGGGAGCTGTTTTTT.

The chain uses TRBV9 and TRBJ1-6, with TRBD1 matching over 8 bases. Unmatched junction bases numbered 9, after V lost 4 bases and J lost 9 bases. The germline V gene has CDR1 SGDLS and CDR2 YYNGEE. This CDR3 is built from 15 residues. The CDR3 protein is CASSPRTGQSSPLHF. The CDR3 bases are TGTGCCAGCAGCCCTCGGACAGGGCAGAGTTCACCCCTCCACTTT.

This clone was seen more than once but under ten times. The genes are TRBV5-1 and TRBJ2-7, with 10 nucleotides matching TRBD1. This CDR3 comprises 15 residues. Looked up from germline, CDR1 is SGHRS and CDR2 is YFSETQ. J gave up 6 bases and V 4 bases, and 10 bases lay outside the gene matches. The CDR3 is CASSQTGGAVGEQYF. The CDR3 DNA reads TGCGCCAGCAGCCAGACAGGGGGCGCGGTAGGCGAGCAGTACTTC.

J is TRBJ2-2 and V is TRBV24-1; no reliable D call. The CDR3 extends over 12 amino acids. Germline CDR1 KGHDR, CDR2 SFDVKD. The germline V and J ends were trimmed by 5 bases and 7 bases, with 7 bases remaining between them. The CDR3 DNA sequence: TGTGCCACCAGTGGTCCAATCGGGGAGCTGTTTTTT. This codes for CATSGPIGELFF.

V gene TRBV7-2 combines with J gene TRBJ2-3, with TRBD2 as a possible D gene (5 bases). This CDR3 is built from 14 residues. Germline CDR1 SGHTA, CDR2 FQGNSA. Trimming cost V 0 bases and J 4 bases, with 8 bases left between them. CDR3 nucleotides: TGTGCCAGCAGCTTAGCGGCGGGCGCAGATACGCAGTATTTT. It encodes CASSLAAGADTQYF.

The V gene is TRBV4-1, the J gene TRBJ1-2; TRBD1 matches 9 bases. The CDR3 has 18 residues. Germline CDR1 reads MGHRA; CDR2 reads YSYEKL. V was pared by 0 bases and J by 0 bases, with 8 bases of the junction left unmatched. CDR3 region: CASSQDRDRATPNYGYTF. The CDR3 DNA reads as TGCGCCAGCAGCCAAGATAGGGACAGGGCCACCCCTAACTATGGCTACACCTTC.

CDR3 sequence reads: CASKHLGDTTEAFF. The CDR3 nucleotides read TGTGCCAGCAAGCACTTAGGGGACACCACTGAAGCTTTCTTT. The genes are TRBV2 and TRBJ1-1; perhaps TRBD1 as D (6 bases). This CDR3 region has 14 residues. Trimming cost V 7 bases and J 4 bases, with 16 bases left between them. CDR1 and CDR2 from the germline V gene are SNHLY and FYNNEI. The complete variable domain, with remaining parts taken from reference TRBV2 and TRBJ1-1, reads EPEVTQTPSHQVTQMGQEVILRCVPISNHLYFYWYRQILGQKVEFLVSFYNNEISEKSEIFDDQFSVERPDGSNFTLKIRSTKLEDSAMYFCASKHLGDTTEAFFGQGTRLTVV.

The rearrangement uses TRBV5-1 and TRBJ2-3; the match to TRBD2 covers 11 bases. The CDR3 spans 20 residues. After removal of 3 bases from V and 0 bases from J, the junction contained 15 bases not matched to a gene. The V gene's germline CDR1 is SGHRS and CDR2 YFSETQ. CDR3: CASSSSGLAADFFSTDTQYF. CDR3 bases: TGCGCCAGCAGCTCCTCGGGACTAGCGGCAGATTTTTTTAGCACAGATACGCAGTATTTT.

There are a few counts of this clone. The chain links TRBV7-6 to TRBJ2-1; D unclear. The germline V gene encodes CDR1 SGHVS and CDR2 FNYEAQ. The V and J ends lost 1 base and 8 bases respectively, with 6 bases between them. The CDR3 spans 12 residues. CDR3 nucleotides: TGTGCCAGCAGCTTAGGCCAGTATGAGCAGTTCTTC. Its protein is CASSLGQYEQFF.

The chain recombines TRBV7-2 with TRBJ2-5; 11 bases are shared with TRBD2. V shed 5 bases and J 5 bases; nucleotides not matched to a gene: 4. The CDR3 covers 14 residues. CDR1 SGHTA and CDR2 FQGNSA come from the germline V gene. CDR3 sequence: CASSITSGGETQYF. The DNA of the CDR3 is TGTGCCAGCAGCATTACTAGCGGGGGCGAGACCCAGTACTTC.

The rearrangement uses TRBV9 and TRBJ2-5, with TRBD2 identical over 15 bases. CDR3 length equals 16 residues. The trim removed 3 bases at V and 2 bases at J, leaving 2 bases unmatched. In germline, CDR1 is SGDLS, CDR2 YYNGEE. The DNA of the CDR3 is TGTGCCAGCAGCGGAGGGACTAGCGGGGGGCAAGAGACCCAGTACTTC. This translates into CASSGGTSGGQETQYF.

The table lists this clone with a few counts. This chain links TRBV7-9 with TRBJ1-5; 7 positions match TRBD1. The J segment lost 0 bases and the V segment lost 5 bases, leaving 13 bases of the junction unmatched. The CDR3 extends over 18 amino acids. Germline lookup yields CDR1 SEHNR and CDR2 FQNEAQ (reference sequence). CDR3 region: CASSIAGSQGNSNQPQHF. DNA of the CDR3: TGTGCCAGCAGCATCGCGGGATCACAGGGGAATAGCAATCAGCCCCAGCATTTT.